The rows below give T cell receptor beta chains drawn from one sample of a study of regulatory T cells in long-lasting Graves disease. TCRdb fed the multiplex PCR reads into MiXCR, producing one record per CDR3 protein. The data show roughly 530,000 distinct CDR3 sequences, with 15% to 20% seen just once and 20% to 30% held by the top ten. The same specimen was also included in a second study, on T cells in Graves' hyperthyroidism and ophthalmopathy.

Sequencing was performed on peripheral blood mononuclear cells (PBMCs), taken at new diagnosis, from a patient treated with antithyroid drugs. The receptors stem from a woman aged 40-65 years with Graves disease. The CDR3 runs from the conserved cysteine through the conserved F or W. Each record gives: D gene, V gene, CDR3 length, clone size, J gene, CDR3 protein, CDR3 DNA. The D gene is left open where the match is weak. Some rows mark clone size as missing; the rest say once, few, many or name a class of expanded clone.

>.|TRBV4-1|16|.|TRBJ2-1
CASNIRPVATNNEQFF
TGCGCCAGCAACATAAGGCCGGTAGCGACGAACAATGAGCAGTTCTTC
>.|TRBV7-9|15|few|TRBJ1-1
CASSRLGGGGTEAFF
TGTGCCAGCAGCCGTTTGGGTGGAGGGGGGACTGAAGCTTTCTTT
>TRBD1|TRBV12-3/TRBV12-4|15|many|TRBJ2-3
CASSPRTGTTDTQYF
TGTGCCAGCAGTCCCAGGACAGGGACCACAGATACGCAGTATTTT
>TRBD2|TRBV20-1|13|.|TRBJ2-5
CSATLAGGETQYF
TGCAGTGCCACACTAGCGGGGGGGGAGACCCAGTACTTC
>.|TRBV9|11|many|TRBJ1-2
CASSGVYGYTF
TGTGCCAGCAGCGGGGTGTATGGCTACACCTTC
>.|TRBV7-3|14|few|TRBJ2-1
CASSRSASNNEQFF
TGTGCCAGCAGCAGGTCAGCTTCAAACAATGAGCAGTTCTTC
>TRBD1|TRBV3-1|12|many|TRBJ1-1
CASSRNSRGTFF
TGTGCCAGCAGCCGGAACTCCAGGGGGACTTTCTTT
>TRBD1|TRBV6-9|17|.|TRBJ1-5
CASSYGTGSYSNQPQHF
TGTGCCAGCAGTTACGGGACAGGTTCTTATAGCAATCAGCCCCAGCATTTT
>.|TRBV6-2/TRBV6-3|14|many|TRBJ2-7
CASRIQGGPYEQYF
TGTGCCAGCAGGATACAGGGAGGCCCCTACGAGCAGTACTTC
>.|TRBV12-3/TRBV12-4|16|many|TRBJ1-3
CASSLFPGEAGNTIYF
TGTGCCAGCAGTTTATTTCCAGGGGAGGCCGGAAACACCATATATTTT
>TRBD1|TRBV24-1|18|few|TRBJ1-5
CATSDSPGQGAVNQPQHF
TGTGCCACCAGTGATTCCCCAGGACAGGGGGCCGTCAATCAGCCCCAGCATTTT
>TRBD2|TRBV4-1|15|once|TRBJ2-7
CASSQETSGLRGQYF
TGCGCCAGCAGCCAAGAGACTAGCGGTTTACGCGGGCAGTACTTC
>TRBD2|TRBV19|19|.|TRBJ2-3
CASSLRGTSGAASTDTQYF
TGTGCCAGTAGTCTCAGGGGAACTAGCGGGGCGGCTAGCACAGATACGCAGTATTTT
>.|TRBV30|13|few|TRBJ1-2
CAWSPIRSHGYTF
TGTGCCTGGAGCCCGATTCGATCCCATGGCTACACCTTC
>.|TRBV3-1|16|many|TRBJ1-1
CASSHLAGIEDTEAFF
TGTGCCAGCAGCCACCTAGCAGGGATCGAAGACACTGAAGCTTTCTTT
>.|TRBV12-3/TRBV12-4|14|.|TRBJ2-7
CASRATGTRYEQYF
TGTGCCAGCAGGGCGACAGGAACGCGTTACGAGCAGTACTTC
>.|TRBV11-3|14|few|TRBJ2-3
CAGSLDRSAYTQYF
TGTGCCGGCAGCTTAGATCGATCGGCCTATACGCAGTATTTT
>TRBD1|TRBV9|13|many|TRBJ1-1
CASSAGTDFEAFF
TGTGCCAGCAGCGCCGGGACAGACTTTGAAGCTTTCTTT
>.|TRBV4-1|15|.|TRBJ2-1
CASSQGHDSYNEQFF
TGCGCCAGCAGCCAAGGACACGACAGCTACAATGAGCAGTTCTTC
>TRBD2|TRBV19|15|few|TRBJ2-5
CASRTSGGRGETQYF
TGTGCCAGCCGGACTAGCGGGGGCCGGGGGGAGACCCAGTACTTC
>.|TRBV19|14|few|TRBJ1-5
CASHIGGGKQPQHF
TGTGCCAGCCATATAGGGGGAGGGAAACAGCCCCAGCATTTT
>.|TRBV5-6|11|many|TRBJ1-1
CASSGSTEAFF
TGTGCCAGCAGCGGGAGCACTGAAGCTTTCTTT
>.|TRBV6-1|15|.|TRBJ1-3
CASSHGSAPGNTIYF
TGTGCCAGCAGCCACGGGTCCGCCCCTGGAAACACCATATATTTT
>TRBD2|TRBV5-1|16|.|TRBJ2-7
CASSLLAGDISYEQYF
TGCGCCAGCAGCTTGCTAGCGGGGGATATCTCCTACGAGCAGTACTTC
>TRBD2|TRBV6-1|15|many|TRBJ2-5
CASSELSGGQETQYF
TGTGCCAGCAGTGAGTTAAGCGGGGGCCAAGAGACCCAGTACTTC
>TRBD2|TRBV6-5|17|.|TRBJ2-1
CASSSLTSGGHYNEQFF
TGTGCCAGCAGTTCCCTAACTAGCGGGGGACACTACAATGAGCAGTTCTTC
>.|TRBV3-1|15|few|TRBJ2-1
CASSQESGPYNEQFF
TGTGCCAGCAGCCAAGAAAGCGGGCCTTACAATGAGCAGTTCTTC
>.|TRBV10-3|16|many|TRBJ1-3
CAISVLDGHSGNTIYF
TGTGCCATCAGTGTATTGGACGGACACTCTGGAAACACCATATATTTT
>.|TRBV28|13|many|TRBJ1-3
CASSLSGGNTIYF
TGTGCCAGCAGCTTATCGGGTGGAAACACCATATATTTT
>.|TRBV9|13|few|TRBJ2-5
CASSDLNQETQYF
TGTGCCAGCAGCGACCTAAACCAAGAGACCCAGTACTTC
>.|TRBV7-9|16|many|TRBJ2-1
CASSPRQALGYNEQFF
TGTGCCAGCAGCCCCAGACAGGCCTTGGGGTACAATGAGCAGTTCTTC
>.|TRBV5-1|14|many|TRBJ1-1
CASSWGGADTEAFF
TGCGCCAGCAGCTGGGGAGGGGCCGACACTGAAGCTTTCTTT
>.|TRBV16|16|few|TRBJ1-2
CASSLGPGANDYGYTF
TGTGCCAGCAGCCTGGGACCGGGTGCCAACGACTATGGCTACACCTTC
>.|TRBV6-1|17|.|TRBJ2-7
CASSLRGMGGSSYEQYF
TGTGCCAGCAGCCTGAGGGGTATGGGCGGTAGCTCCTACGAGCAGTACTTC
>.|TRBV5-6|15|many|TRBJ2-5
CASSLLATDGETQYF
TGTGCCAGCAGCTTGTTGGCCACCGATGGTGAGACCCAGTACTTC
>.|TRBV14|14|.|TRBJ1-5
CASGAIAGVASQHF
TGTGCCAGCGGAGCGATTGCGGGGGTTGCTTCCCAGCATTTT
>.|TRBV7-9|14|few|TRBJ1-5
CASSLVATNQPQHF
TGTGCCAGCAGCTTAGTGGCTACCAATCAGCCCCAGCATTTT
>.|TRBV4-1|13|.|TRBJ2-7
CASSQTPLGEQYF
TGCGCCAGCAGCCAAACTCCACTAGGCGAGCAGTACTTC